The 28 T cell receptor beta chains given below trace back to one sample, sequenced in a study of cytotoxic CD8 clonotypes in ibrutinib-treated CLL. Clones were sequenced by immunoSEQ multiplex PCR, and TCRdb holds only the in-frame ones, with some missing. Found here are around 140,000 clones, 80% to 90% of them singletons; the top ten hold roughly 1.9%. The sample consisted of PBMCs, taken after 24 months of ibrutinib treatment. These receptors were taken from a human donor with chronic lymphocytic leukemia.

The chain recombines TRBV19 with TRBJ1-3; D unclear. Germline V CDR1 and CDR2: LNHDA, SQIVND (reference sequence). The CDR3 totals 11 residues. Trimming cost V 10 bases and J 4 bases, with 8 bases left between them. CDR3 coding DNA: TGTGCCACAAAACTAGGAAACACCATATATTTT. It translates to CATKLGNTIYF.

CDR3 sequence: CASSLGQGAQPQHF. Written as DNA, the CDR3 is TGTGCCAGCAGCCTCGGACAGGGGGCTCAGCCCCAGCATTTT. The V and J genes are TRBV9 and TRBJ1-5, with TRBD1 matching over 11 bases. The ends lost 4 bases at V and 6 bases at J; junction bases unmatched: 3. Per the germline V gene, CDR1 is SGDLS and CDR2 is YYNGEE. This CDR3 comprises 14 residues. The full variable domain, in which reference TRBV9 and TRBJ1-5 provide the parts outside the CDR3, is DSGVTQTPKHLITATGQRVTLRCSPRSGDLSVYWYQQSLDQGLQFLIQYYNGEERAKGNILERFSAQQFPDLHSELNLSSLELGDSALYFCASSLGQGAQPQHFGDGTRLSIL.

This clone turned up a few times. Here the CDR3 reads CASSQSSGSSETQYF. Written as DNA, the CDR3 is TGCGCCAGCAGCCAGTCTAGCGGGAGTAGCGAGACCCAGTACTTC. The chain couples TRBV4-1 to TRBJ2-5; TRBD2 matches 10 bases. CDR3 length equals 15 residues. The V gene's germline CDR1 is MGHRA and CDR2 YSYEKL. The trim removed 3 bases at V and 5 bases at J, leaving 6 bases unmatched.

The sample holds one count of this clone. CDR3 sequence reads: CASSFTTSGSHNEQFF. In DNA form, the CDR3 reads TGTGCCAGCAGCTTCACGACTAGCGGGTCCCACAATGAGCAGTTCTTC. This chain joins TRBV7-2 and TRBJ2-1; 10 positions agree with TRBD2. The CDR3 extends over 16 amino acids. CDR1 and CDR2 (germline): SGHTA, FQGNSA. Losses at the gene ends were 3 bases for V and 5 bases for J; bases not matched to a gene: 7.

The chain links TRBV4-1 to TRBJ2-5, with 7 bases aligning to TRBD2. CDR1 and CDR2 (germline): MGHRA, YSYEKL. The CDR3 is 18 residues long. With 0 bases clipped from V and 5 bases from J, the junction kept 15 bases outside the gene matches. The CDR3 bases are TGCGCCAGCAGCCAAGATTTAAAGGGACTATCCTCGTGGGAGACCCAGTACTTC. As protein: CASSQDLKGLSSWETQYF.

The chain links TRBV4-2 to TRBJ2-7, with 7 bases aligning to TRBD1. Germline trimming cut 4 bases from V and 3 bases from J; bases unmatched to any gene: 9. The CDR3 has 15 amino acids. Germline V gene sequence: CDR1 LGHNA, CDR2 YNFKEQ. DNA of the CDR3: TGTGCCAGCAGCCGTCAACCGGGACAGAGCTACGAGCAGTACTTC. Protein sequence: CASSRQPGQSYEQYF.

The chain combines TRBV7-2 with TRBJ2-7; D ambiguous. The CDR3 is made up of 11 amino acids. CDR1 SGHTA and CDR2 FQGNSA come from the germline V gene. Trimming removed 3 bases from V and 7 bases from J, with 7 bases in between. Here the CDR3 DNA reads TGTGCCAGCAGCTTGGCGGAAGAGCAGTACTTC. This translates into CASSLAEEQYF.

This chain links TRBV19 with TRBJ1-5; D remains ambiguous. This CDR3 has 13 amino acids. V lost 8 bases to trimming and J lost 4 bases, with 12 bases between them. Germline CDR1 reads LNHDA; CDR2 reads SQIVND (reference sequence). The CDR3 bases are TGTGCCAGTGCCGGGAGCGAAAATCAGCCCCAGCATTTT. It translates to CASAGSENQPQHF.

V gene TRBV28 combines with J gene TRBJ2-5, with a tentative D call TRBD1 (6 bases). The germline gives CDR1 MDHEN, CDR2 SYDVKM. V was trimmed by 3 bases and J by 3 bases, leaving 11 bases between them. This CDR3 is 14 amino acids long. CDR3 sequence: CASSFYRAEETQYF. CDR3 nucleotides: TGTGCCAGCAGTTTTTACAGGGCAGAAGAGACCCAGTACTTC.

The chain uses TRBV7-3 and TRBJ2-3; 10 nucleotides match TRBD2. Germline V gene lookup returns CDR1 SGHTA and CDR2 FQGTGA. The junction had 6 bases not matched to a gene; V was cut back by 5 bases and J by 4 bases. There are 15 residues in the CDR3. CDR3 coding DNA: TGTGCCAGCAGCCCATCTAGCGGGAGTTCAGATACGCAGTATTTT. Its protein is CASSPSSGSSDTQYF.

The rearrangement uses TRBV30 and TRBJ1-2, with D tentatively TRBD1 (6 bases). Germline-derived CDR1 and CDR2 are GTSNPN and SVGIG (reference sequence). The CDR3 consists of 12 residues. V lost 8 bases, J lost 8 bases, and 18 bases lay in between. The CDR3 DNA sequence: TGTGCCGTCCCGGTCGGCGGGGGCGGCTACACCTTC. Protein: CAVPVGGGGYTF.

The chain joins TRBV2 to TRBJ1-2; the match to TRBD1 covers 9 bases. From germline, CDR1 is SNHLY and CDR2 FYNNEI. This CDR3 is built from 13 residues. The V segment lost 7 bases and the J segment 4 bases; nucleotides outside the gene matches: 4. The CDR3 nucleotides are TGTGCCAGCACCGGGACAGGGCGCTATGGCTACACCTTC. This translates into CASTGTGRYGYTF.

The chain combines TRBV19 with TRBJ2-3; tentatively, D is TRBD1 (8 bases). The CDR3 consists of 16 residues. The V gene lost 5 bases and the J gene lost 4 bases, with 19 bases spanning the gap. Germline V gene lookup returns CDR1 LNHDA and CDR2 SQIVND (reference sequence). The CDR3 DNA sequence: TGTGCCAGTAGTCTCCACAGGGGGGGAGACGCAGATACGCAGTATTTT. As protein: CASSLHRGGDADTQYF.

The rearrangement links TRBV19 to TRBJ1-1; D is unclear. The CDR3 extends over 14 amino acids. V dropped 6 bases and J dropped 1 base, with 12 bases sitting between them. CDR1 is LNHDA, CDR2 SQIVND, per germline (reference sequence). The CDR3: CASSFDSRNTEAFF. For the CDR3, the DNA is TGTGCCAGTAGCTTTGACTCACGGAACACTGAAGCTTTCTTT.

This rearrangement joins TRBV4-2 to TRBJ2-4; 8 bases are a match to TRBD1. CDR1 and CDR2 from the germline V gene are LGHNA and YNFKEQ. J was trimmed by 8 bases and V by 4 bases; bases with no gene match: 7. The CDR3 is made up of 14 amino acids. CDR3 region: CASSPNRQGYIQYF. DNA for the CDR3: TGTGCCAGCAGCCCCAACCGACAGGGGTACATTCAGTACTTC.

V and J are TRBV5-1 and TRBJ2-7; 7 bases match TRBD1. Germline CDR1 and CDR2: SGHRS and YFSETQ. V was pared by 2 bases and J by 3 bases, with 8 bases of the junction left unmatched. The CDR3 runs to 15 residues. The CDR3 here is CASSFRAGQVYEQYF. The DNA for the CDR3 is TGCGCCAGCAGCTTCCGAGCTGGACAGGTCTACGAGCAGTACTTC.

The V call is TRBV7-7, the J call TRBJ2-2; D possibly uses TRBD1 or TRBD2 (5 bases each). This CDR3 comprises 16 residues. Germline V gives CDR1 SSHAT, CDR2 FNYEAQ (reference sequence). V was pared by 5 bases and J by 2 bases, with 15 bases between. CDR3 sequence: CASSQGSRGNTGELFF. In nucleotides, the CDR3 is TGTGCCAGCAGCCAGGGATCTCGGGGAAACACCGGGGAGCTGTTTTTT. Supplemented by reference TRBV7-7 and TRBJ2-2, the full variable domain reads GAGVSQSPRYKVTKRGQDVTLRCDPISSHATLYWYQQALGQGPEFLTYFNYEAQPDKSGLPSDRFSAERPEGSISTLTIQRTEQRDSAMYRCASSQGSRGNTGELFFGEGSRLTVL.

CDR3 loop: CASSRGTAGTSDTGELFF. CDR3 in DNA: TGCGCCAGCAGCCGTGGGACGGCCGGGACTAGCGACACCGGGGAGCTGTTTTTT. The chain recombines TRBV5-1 with TRBJ2-2; 10 nucleotides agree with TRBD2. Germline V lookup: CDR1 SGHRS, CDR2 YFSETQ. V lost 4 bases and J lost 3; bases outside the gene matches: 12. The CDR3 runs to 18 residues.

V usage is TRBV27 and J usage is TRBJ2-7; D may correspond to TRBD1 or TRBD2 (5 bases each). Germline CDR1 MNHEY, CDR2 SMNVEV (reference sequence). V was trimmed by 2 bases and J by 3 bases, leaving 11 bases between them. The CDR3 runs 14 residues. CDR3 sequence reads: CASSLGTGNYEQYF. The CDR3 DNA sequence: TGTGCCAGCAGTTTAGGGACCGGTAACTACGAGCAGTACTTC.

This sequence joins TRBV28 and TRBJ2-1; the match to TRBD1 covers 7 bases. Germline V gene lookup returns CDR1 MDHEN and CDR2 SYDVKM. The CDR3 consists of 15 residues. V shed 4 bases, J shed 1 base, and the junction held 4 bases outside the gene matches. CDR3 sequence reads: CASSSAGGSYNEQFF. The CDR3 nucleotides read TGTGCCAGCAGTTCTGCAGGGGGATCCTACAATGAGCAGTTCTTC.

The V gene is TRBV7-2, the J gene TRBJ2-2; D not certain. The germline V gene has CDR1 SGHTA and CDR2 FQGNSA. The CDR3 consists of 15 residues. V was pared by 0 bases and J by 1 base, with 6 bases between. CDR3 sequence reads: CASSLAIGNTGELFF. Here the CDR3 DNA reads TGTGCCAGCAGCTTAGCTATTGGGAACACCGGGGAGCTGTTTTTT.

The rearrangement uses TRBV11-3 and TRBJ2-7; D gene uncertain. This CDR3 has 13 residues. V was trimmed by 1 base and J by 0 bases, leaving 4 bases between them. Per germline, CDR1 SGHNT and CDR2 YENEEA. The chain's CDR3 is CASSLGGSYEQYF. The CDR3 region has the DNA TGTGCCAGCAGCTTAGGGGGCTCCTACGAGCAGTACTTC.

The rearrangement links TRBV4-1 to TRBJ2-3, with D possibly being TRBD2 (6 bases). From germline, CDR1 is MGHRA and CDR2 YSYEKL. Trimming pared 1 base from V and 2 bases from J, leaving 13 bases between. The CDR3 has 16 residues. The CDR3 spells CASSQGERAPTDTQYF. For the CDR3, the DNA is TGCGCCAGCAGCCAAGGGGAGCGGGCCCCCACAGATACGCAGTATTTT.

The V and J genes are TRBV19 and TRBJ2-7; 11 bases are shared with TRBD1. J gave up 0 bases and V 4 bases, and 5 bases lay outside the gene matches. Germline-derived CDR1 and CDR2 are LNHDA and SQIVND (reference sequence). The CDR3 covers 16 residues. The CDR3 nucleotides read TGTGCCAGTAGTAGGACCGGGACAGGGGGCTCCTACGAGCAGTACTTC. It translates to CASSRTGTGGSYEQYF.

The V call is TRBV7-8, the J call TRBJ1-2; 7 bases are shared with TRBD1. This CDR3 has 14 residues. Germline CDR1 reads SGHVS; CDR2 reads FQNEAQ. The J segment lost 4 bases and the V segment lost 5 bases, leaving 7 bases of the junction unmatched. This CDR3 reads CASSPEQGRYGYTF. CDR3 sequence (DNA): TGTGCCAGCAGCCCCGAACAGGGGCGCTATGGCTACACCTTC.

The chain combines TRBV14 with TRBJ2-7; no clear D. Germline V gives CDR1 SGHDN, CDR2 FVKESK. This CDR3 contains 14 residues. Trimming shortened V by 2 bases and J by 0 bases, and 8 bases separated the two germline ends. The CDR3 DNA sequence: TGTGCCAGCAGCCAAACAGCCAGCTCCTACGAGCAGTACTTC. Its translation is CASSQTASSYEQYF.

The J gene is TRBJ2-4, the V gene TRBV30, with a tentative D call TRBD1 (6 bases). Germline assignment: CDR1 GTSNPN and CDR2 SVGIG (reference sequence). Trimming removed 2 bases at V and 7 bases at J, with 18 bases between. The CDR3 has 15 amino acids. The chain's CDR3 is CAWSPQGYQGNIQYF. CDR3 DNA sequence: TGTGCCTGGAGTCCCCAGGGGTATCAAGGGAACATTCAGTACTTC. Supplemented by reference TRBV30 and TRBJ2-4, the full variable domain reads SQTIHQWPATLVQPVGSPLSLECTVEGTSNPNLYWYRQAAGRGLQLLFYSVGIGQISSEVPQNLSASRPQDRQFILSSKKLLLSDSGFYLCAWSPQGYQGNIQYFGAGTRLSVL.

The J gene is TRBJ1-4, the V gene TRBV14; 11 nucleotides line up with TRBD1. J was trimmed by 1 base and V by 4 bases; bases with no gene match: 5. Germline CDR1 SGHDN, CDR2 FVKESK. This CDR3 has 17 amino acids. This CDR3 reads CASSPGQGELTNEKLFF. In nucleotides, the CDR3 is TGTGCCAGCAGCCCGGGACAGGGGGAACTAACTAATGAAAAACTGTTTTTT.